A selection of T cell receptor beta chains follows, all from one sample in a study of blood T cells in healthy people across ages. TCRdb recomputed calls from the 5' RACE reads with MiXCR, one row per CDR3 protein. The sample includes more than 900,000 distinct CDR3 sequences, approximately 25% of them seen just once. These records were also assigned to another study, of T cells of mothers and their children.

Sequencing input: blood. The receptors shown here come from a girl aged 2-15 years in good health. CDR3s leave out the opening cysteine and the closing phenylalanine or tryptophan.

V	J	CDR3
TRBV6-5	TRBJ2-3	ASGGDQLTDTQY
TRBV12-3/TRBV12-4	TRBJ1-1	ASSLSDGFEAF
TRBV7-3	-	ASSPDPAAGVYNEQF
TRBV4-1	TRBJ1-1	ASSQDPGGVNTEAF
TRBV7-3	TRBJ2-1	ASSLIATSGSTAF
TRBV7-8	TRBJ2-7	ASSFDVRGSGFYCEQY
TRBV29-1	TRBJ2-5	SVPSGSSETQY
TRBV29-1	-	SGDRGVDEQF
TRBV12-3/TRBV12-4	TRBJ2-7	ANSGQTGAPGEQY
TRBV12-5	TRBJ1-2	ASGLQPGTGYGYT
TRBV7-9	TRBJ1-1	ASSSIRGYGEAF
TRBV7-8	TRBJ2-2	ASSTRQGAGTGELF
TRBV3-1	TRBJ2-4	ASSQDSVRNQY
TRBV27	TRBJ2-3	ASSLITSTGTDTQY
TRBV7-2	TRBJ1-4	ASSLDGEKLF
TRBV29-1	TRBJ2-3	SVVPSGNQQY
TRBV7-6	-	ASSQGLAGSQETQY
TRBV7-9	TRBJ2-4	ASSPRTGRNIQY
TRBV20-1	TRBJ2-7	SASRTSGTGYEQY
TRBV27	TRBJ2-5	ASSFLPPGRLVYGETQY
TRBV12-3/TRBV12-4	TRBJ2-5	ASSLLAGLGTQY
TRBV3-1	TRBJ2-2	ASSPLAANTGELF
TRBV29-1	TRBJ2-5	SVESELHRGTQY
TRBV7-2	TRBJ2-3	ASSQGSDNTDTQY
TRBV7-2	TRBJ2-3	ASSLYGHRRVTQY
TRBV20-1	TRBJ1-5	SARRTLDTLRNQPQH
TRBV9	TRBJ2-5	ASSPSGSGGTQETQY
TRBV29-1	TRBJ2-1	SVMPGQGGNEQF
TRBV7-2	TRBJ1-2	ASSERTGGNYGYT
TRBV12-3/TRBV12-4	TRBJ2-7	ASSPPGTSGSYEQY
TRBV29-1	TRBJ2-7	SVEDLDSGYEQY
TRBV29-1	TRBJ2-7	SVEAAGAYEQY
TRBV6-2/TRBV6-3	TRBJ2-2	ASSHRRANTGELF
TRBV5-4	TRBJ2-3	ASSPADTDTDTQY
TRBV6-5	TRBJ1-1	DSRSGGRNTEAF
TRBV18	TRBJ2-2	ASSPPVGLAGRTGELF
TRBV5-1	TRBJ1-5	ASSFSTGRGPQH
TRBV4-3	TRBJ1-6	ASSQDTYSPLH
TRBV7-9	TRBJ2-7	ASSLDISNEQY
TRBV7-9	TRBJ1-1	ASRPAPEAF
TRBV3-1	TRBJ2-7	ASSGGRGEQY
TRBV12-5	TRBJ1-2	ASGGEGGEGYGYT
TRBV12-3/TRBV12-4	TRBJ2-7	ASSIRQDEQY
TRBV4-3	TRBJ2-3	ASSQGGVSTDTQY
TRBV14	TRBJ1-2	ASSNKRTEAGYT
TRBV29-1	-	SATSGRVYYEQY
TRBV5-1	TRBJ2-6	ASSPVGWMGANVLT
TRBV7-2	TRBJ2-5	ASSTPGTPPL
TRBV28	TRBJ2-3	ASRFGGTGYTDTQY
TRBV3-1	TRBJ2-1	ASSRRWASGRGLIYEQF
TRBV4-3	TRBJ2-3	ASSQEGGSSDTQY
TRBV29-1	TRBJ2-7	SVWTGGSYEQY
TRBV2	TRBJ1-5	ASNEWGGTENQPQH
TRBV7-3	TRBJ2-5	ASSFLGDETQY
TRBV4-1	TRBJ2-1	ASSQGTWGSYNEQF
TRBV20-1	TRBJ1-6	SARQGRSSYNSPLH
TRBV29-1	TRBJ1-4	SVRAATNEKLF
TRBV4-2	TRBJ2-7	ASSQKTGGGEQY